A single sample gave rise to the 13 T cell receptor beta chains below, sequenced in a study of beta chain features in type 1 diabetes. Expressed TCRB transcripts were sequenced, since all the RNA that had been isolated was reverse transcribed. Only in-frame clones appear in the TCRdb table, and some are missing; sequencing was by immunoSEQ multiplex PCR. The data show roughly 70,000 clones, with just under 50% seen just once and roughly 0.65% held by the top ten. The antigens these receptors bind are not known. Points from the study as a whole: When Type 1 diabetes patients were examined, their TCRB CDR3s proved moderately but significantly shorter in all four CD4+ subsets.

Sequences were obtained from central memory CD4+ T cells from blood. Source of these receptors: a man aged 30 to 45 with type 1 diabetes.

This clone was observed a single time. The CDR3 coding sequence is TGTGCCAGCAGCCCGATCTCGGGCAATCAGCCCCAGCATTTT. It specifies CASSPISGNQPQHF. The V call is TRBV25-1, the J call TRBJ1-5; D is uncertain. The CDR3 spans 14 residues. V dropped 6 bases and J dropped 2 bases, with 11 bases sitting between them. Germline V gene sequence: CDR1 MGHDK, CDR2 SYGVNS. The entire variable domain, with the rest obtained from reference TRBV25-1 and TRBJ1-5, is as follows: EADIYQTPRYLVIGTGKKITLECSQTMGHDKMYWYQQDPGMELHLIHYSYGVNSTEKGDLSSESTVSRIRTEHFPLTLESARPSHTSQYLCASSPISGNQPQHFGDGTRLSIL.

The chain is built from TRBV6-1 and TRBJ2-3, with 9 bases aligning to TRBD1. The CDR3 has 16 amino acids. The germline CDR1 and CDR2 sequences are MNHNS and SASEGT. Losses at the gene ends were 4 bases for V and 4 bases for J; bases not matched to a gene: 9. The CDR3 reads CASSVTGGEPPDTQYF. CDR3 DNA: TGTGCCAGCAGTGTTACAGGGGGCGAACCCCCAGATACGCAGTATTTT.

The chain links TRBV30 to TRBJ2-7; maybe TRBD2 (6 bases). This CDR3 spans 15 amino acids. Trimming stripped 3 bases from V and 3 bases from J, with 18 bases between. The germline gives CDR1 GTSNPN, CDR2 SVGIG (reference sequence). CDR3 bases: TGTGCCTGGAGCGTACCGGGACTGTCCCGCTACGAGCAGTACTTC. Translation gives CAWSVPGLSRYEQYF.

The chain carries TRBV10-3 and TRBJ2-3; D is perhaps TRBD1 (6 bases). Deletions cut 3 bases from V and 0 bases from J, with 10 bases between. This CDR3 contains 15 residues. The germline CDR1 and CDR2 sequences are ENHRY and SYGVKD. The DNA of the CDR3 is TGTGCCATCAGTGATGAGAGGGGGAGCACAGATACGCAGTATTTT. It is translated as CAISDERGSTDTQYF.

This sequence joins TRBV30 and TRBJ1-4; tentative D call: TRBD1 (5 bases). CDR3 length equals 13 residues. V lost 4 bases to trimming and J lost 4 bases, with 10 bases between them. Germline CDR1 reads GTSNPN; CDR2 reads SVGIG (reference sequence). The CDR3 sequence: CAWTPGGNEKLFF. CDR3 DNA: TGTGCCTGGACACCCGGGGGTAATGAAAAACTGTTTTTT.

The chain uses TRBV30 and TRBJ1-5; D is perhaps TRBD1 (5 bases). The ends were cut back, 0 bases at V and 5 bases at J, with 17 bases in the middle. This CDR3 has 16 amino acids. CDR1 is GTSNPN, CDR2 SVGIG, per germline (reference sequence). CDR3 residues: CAWSVSGSGNYQPQHF. The CDR3 region has the DNA TGTGCCTGGAGTGTAAGTGGGTCAGGGAACTATCAGCCCCAGCATTTT. Drawing the rest from reference TRBV30 and TRBJ1-5, the complete variable domain is SQTIHQWPATLVQPVGSPLSLECTVEGTSNPNLYWYRQAAGRGLQLLFYSVGIGQISSEVPQNLSASRPQDRQFILSSKKLLLSDSGFYLCAWSVSGSGNYQPQHFGDGTRLSIL.

In this sample, this clone turned up a few times. The chain uses TRBV9 and TRBJ2-1; 10 bases agree with TRBD2. J was trimmed by 9 bases and V by 4 bases; bases with no gene match: 13. Germline assignment: CDR1 SGDLS and CDR2 YYNGEE. The CDR3 spans 16 residues. CDR3 in DNA: TGTGCCAGCAGCCCGGGGGCCCAGCGGGGGGGAGGTGAGCAGTTCTTC. This encodes CASSPGAQRGGGEQFF.

This clone showed up just a few times. The chain employs TRBV6-1 and TRBJ1-1; D uncertain. Germline V gene data show CDR1 as MNHNS and CDR2 as SASEGT. The germline V and J ends were trimmed by 4 bases and 8 bases, with 11 bases remaining between them. There are 12 residues in the CDR3. As DNA, the CDR3 is TGTGCCAGCAGTGTAGTCGGGAAAGAAGCTTTCTTT. Translation gives CASSVVGKEAFF.

This clone was observed a handful of times. The V call is TRBV23-1, the J call TRBJ2-4; unclear D gene. TRBV23-1 is sorted into the ORF group, with uncertain function. This CDR3 has 15 residues. V lost 0 bases, J lost 0 bases, and 6 bases lay in between. The CDR3 DNA reads as TGCGCCAGCAGTCAATCATGTATAGCCAAAAACATTCAGTACTTC. Its translation is CASSQSCIAKNIQYF.

Remarks on this clone: Mismatch with germline at one junction end may stem from a read error. J is TRBJ2-3 and V is TRBV9; a weak D match, TRBD2 (5 bases). The CDR3 covers 15 residues. Germline V gives CDR1 SGDLS, CDR2 YYNGEE. The CDR3 here is CASSSTIGSIDTQYF. The CDR3 DNA reads as TGTGCCAGCAGCTCCACAATAGGGAGCATAGATACGCAGTATTTT.

This clone was found a few times. The chain's CDR3 is CASSLGSRGPSTDTQYF. Written as DNA, the CDR3 is TGTGCCAGCAGCTTGGGGAGTAGGGGGCCAAGCACAGATACGCAGTATTTT. The chain joins TRBV5-4 to TRBJ2-3; 7 nucleotides match TRBD1. V was clipped by 0 bases and J by 0 bases; unmatched bases: 7. Germline CDR1 is SGHNT and CDR2 is YYREEE (reference sequence). The CDR3 runs to 17 residues.

J is TRBJ2-5 and V is TRBV7-9; 9 bases are a match to TRBD1. With the DNA end fitting TRBJ2-7 better, the J assignment may be wrong. This CDR3 region has 16 residues. CDR1 SEHNR and CDR2 FQNEAQ come from the germline V gene (reference sequence). This CDR3 is CASSPNADRGSHEQYF. The CDR3 nucleotides read TGTGCCAGCAGCCCAAACGCCGACAGGGGGTCCCACGAGCAGTACTTC.

This chain uses TRBV10-2 with TRBJ2-5; D gene ambiguous. The length of the CDR3 is 13 residues. From germline, CDR1 is WSHSY and CDR2 SAAADI. The germline V and J ends were trimmed by 4 bases and 1 base, with 7 bases remaining between them. The CDR3 spells CASSGHVQETQYF. CDR3 DNA: TGCGCCAGCAGTGGACACGTCCAAGAGACCCAGTACTTC.